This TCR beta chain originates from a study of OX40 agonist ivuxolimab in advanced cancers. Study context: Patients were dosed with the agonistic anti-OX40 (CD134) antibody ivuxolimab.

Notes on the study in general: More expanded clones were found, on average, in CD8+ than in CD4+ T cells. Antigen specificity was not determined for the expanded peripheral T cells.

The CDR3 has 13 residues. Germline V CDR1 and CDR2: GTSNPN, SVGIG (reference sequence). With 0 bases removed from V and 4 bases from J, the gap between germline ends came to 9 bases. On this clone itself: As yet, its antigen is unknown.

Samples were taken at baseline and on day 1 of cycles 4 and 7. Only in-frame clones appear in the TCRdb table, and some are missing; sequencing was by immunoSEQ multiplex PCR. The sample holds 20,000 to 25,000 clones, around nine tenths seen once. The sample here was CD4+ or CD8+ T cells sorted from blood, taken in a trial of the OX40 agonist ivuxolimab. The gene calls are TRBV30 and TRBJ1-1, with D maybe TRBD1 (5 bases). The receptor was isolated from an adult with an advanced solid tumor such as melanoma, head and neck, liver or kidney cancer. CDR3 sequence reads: CAWSVGASTEAFF. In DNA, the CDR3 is TGTGCCTGGAGTGTAGGGGCCAGCACTGAAGCTTTCTTT.